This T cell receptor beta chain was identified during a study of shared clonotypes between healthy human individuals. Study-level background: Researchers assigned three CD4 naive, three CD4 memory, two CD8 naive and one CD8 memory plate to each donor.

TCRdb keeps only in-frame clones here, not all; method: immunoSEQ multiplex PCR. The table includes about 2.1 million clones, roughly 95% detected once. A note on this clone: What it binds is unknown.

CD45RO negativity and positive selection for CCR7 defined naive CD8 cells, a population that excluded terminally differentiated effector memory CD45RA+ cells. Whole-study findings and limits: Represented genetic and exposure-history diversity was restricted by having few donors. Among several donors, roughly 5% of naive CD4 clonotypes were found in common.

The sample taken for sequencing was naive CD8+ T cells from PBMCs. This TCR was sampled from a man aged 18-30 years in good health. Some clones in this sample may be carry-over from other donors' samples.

The CDR3 protein is CASTGVADTQYF. Written as DNA, the CDR3 is TGTGCCAGCACGGGCGTAGCAGATACGCAGTATTTT. V usage is TRBV7-9 and J usage is TRBJ2-3; D is uncertain. Per germline, CDR1 SEHNR and CDR2 FQNEAQ (reference sequence). The CDR3 runs to 12 residues. V dropped 7 bases and J dropped 4 bases, with 9 bases sitting between them.